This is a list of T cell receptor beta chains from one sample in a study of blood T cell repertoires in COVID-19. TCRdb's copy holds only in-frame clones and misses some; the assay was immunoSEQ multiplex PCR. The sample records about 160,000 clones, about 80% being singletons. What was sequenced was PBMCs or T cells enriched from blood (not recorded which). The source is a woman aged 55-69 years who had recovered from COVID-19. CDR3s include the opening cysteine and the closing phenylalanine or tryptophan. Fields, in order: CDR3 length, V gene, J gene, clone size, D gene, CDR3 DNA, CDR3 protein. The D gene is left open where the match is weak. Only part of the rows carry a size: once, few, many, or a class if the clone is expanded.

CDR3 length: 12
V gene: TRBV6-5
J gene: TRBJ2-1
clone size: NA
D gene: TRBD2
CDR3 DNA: TGTGCCAGCGGGGGGGGCTACAATGAGCAGTTCTTC
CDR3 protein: CASGGGYNEQFF

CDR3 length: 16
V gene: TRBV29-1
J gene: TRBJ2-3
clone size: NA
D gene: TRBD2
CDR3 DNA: TGCAGCGTTGTCGAAAGGGTGGGAAGCGGGAGAGATACGCAGTATTTT
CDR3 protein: CSVVERVGSGRDTQYF

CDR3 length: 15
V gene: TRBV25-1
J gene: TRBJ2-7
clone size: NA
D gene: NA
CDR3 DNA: TGTGCCAGCAGTGAAGAGGCGACTCCACTATACGAGCAGTACTTC
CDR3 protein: CASSEEATPLYEQYF

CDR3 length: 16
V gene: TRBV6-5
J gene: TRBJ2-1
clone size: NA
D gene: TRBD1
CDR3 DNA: TGTGCCAGCAGTTACTCGTCGACAGGGGGGGGCAATGAGCAGTTCTTC
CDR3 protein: CASSYSSTGGGNEQFF

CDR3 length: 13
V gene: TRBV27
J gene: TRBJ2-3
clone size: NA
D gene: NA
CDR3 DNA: TGTGCCAGCCACGGACAGCAGCAAGATACGCAGTATTTT
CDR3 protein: CASHGQQQDTQYF

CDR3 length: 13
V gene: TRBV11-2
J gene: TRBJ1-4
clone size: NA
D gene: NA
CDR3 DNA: TGTGCCAGCAGCTTAGATAGGGGGGGAAAACTGTTTTTT
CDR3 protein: CASSLDRGGKLFF

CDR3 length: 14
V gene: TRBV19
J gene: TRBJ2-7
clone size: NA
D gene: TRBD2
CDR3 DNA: TGTGCCAGTAATGGCAGCGGGGGATCCTACGAGCAGTACTTC
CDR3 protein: CASNGSGGSYEQYF

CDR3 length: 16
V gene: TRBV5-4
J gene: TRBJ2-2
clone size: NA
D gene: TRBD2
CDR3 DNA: TGTGCCAGCAGCCCGGGGGGTACGGGGAACACCGGGGAGCTGTTTTTT
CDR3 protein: CASSPGGTGNTGELFF

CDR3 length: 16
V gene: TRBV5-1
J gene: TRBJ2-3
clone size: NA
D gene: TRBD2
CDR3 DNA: TGCGCCAGCAGCTTGCTTAGCGGGGCCTCGGGAGATACGCAGTATTTT
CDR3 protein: CASSLLSGASGDTQYF

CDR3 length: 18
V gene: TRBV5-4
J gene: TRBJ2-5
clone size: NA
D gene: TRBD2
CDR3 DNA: TGTGCCAGCAGCTTCCCTCTGACTAGCGGGGGGGCAGGAGAGACCCAGTACTTC
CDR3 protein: CASSFPLTSGGAGETQYF

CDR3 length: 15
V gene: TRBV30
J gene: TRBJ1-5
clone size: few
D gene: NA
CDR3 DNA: TGTGCCTGGAGTGTAGACCAGGGGCCCAATCAGCCCCAGCATTTT
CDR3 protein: CAWSVDQGPNQPQHF

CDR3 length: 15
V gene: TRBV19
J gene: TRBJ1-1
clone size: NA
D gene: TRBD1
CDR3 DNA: TGTGCCAGTAGTACACCAGGGGGCGGAAACACTGAAGCTTTCTTT
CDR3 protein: CASSTPGGGNTEAFF

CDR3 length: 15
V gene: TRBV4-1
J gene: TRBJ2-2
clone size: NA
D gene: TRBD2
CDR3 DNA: TGCGCCAGCAGCCCCGTGGAGCGGGGGACCGGGGAGCTGTTTTTT
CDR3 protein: CASSPVERGTGELFF